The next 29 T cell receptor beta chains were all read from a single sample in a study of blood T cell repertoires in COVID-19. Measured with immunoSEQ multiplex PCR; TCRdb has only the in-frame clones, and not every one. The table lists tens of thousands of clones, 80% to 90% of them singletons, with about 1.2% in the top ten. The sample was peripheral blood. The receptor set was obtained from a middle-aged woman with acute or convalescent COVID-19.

The CDR3, as DNA: TGTGCCAGCAGCTTAGATTGGAGAACAGGGTACCACAATGAGCAGTTCTTC. This translates into CASSLDWRTGYHNEQFF. The rearrangement links TRBV11-3 to TRBJ2-1; maybe TRBD1 (6 bases). The CDR3 spans 17 residues. Deletions cut 0 bases from V and 5 bases from J, with 17 bases between. In germline, CDR1 is SGHNT, CDR2 YENEEA.

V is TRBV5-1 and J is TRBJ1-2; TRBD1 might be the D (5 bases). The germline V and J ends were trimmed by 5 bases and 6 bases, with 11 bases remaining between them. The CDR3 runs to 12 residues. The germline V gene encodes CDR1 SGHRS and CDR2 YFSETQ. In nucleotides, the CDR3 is TGCGCCAGCAGAATTGGGGCCCATGGCTACACCTTC. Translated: CASRIGAHGYTF.

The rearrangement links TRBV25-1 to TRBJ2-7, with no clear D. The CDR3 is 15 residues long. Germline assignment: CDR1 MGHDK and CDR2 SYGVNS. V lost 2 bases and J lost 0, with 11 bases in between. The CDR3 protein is CASSEGGGTSYEQYF. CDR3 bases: TGTGCCAGCAGTGAAGGTGGCGGTACCTCCTACGAGCAGTACTTC.

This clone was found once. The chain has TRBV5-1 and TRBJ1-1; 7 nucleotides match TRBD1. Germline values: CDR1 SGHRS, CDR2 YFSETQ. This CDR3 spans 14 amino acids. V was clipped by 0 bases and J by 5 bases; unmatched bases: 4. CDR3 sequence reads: CASSLEQGRTEAFF. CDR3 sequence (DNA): TGCGCCAGCAGCTTGGAACAGGGGAGGACTGAAGCTTTCTTT.

CDR3 sequence (DNA): TGTGCCAGTAGTGTGACGACAGACGGTTTTTATGGCTACACCTTC. The encoded protein is CASSVTTDGFYGYTF. This chain connects TRBV19 to TRBJ1-2; maybe TRBD1 (5 bases). The CDR3 loop spans 15 amino acids. The V end lost 5 bases, the J end lost 5 bases, and 18 bases lay between the germline ends. CDR1 LNHDA and CDR2 SQIVND come from the germline V gene (reference sequence).

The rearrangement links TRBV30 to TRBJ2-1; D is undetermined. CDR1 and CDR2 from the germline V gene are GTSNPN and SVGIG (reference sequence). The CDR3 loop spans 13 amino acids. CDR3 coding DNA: TGTGCGGTGGAGAGGAGTCTCGACAATGAGCAGTTCTTC. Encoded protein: CAVERSLDNEQFF.

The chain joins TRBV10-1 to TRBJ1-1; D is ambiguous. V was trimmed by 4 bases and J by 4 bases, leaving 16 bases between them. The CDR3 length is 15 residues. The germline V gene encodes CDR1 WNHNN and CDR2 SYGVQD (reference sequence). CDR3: CASSARTRETTEAFF. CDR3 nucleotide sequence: TGCGCCAGCAGTGCGCGTACAAGGGAGACCACTGAAGCTTTCTTT.

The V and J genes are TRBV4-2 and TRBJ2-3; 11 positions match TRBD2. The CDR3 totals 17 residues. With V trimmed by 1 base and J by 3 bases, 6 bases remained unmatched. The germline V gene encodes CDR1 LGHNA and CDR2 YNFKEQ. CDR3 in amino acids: CASSQGVAGGLTDTQYF. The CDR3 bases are TGTGCCAGCAGCCAAGGGGTAGCGGGAGGGTTGACAGATACGCAGTATTTT.

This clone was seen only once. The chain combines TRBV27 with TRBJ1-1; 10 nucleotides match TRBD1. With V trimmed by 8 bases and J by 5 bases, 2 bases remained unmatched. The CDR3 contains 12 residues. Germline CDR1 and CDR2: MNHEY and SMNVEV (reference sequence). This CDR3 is CASSDRGTEAFF. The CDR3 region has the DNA TGTGCCAGCTCGGACAGGGGGACTGAAGCTTTCTTT.

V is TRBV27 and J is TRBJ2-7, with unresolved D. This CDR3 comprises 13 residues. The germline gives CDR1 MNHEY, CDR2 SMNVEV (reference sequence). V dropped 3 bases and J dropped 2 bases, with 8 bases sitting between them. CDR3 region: CASSFGGTYEQYF. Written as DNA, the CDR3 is TGTGCCAGCAGTTTCGGCGGCACCTACGAGCAGTACTTC.

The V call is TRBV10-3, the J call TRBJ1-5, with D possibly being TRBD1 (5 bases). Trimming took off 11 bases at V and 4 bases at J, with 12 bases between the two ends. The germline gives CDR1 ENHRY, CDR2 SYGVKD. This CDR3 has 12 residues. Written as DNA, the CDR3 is TGTGCCTCCTCGGACACAAATCAGCCCCAGCATTTT. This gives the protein CASSDTNQPQHF.

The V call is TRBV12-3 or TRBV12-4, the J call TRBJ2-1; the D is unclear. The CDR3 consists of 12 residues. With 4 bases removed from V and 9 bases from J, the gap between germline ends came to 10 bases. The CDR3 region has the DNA TGTGCCAGCAGTTGGAGCCCTTCTGAGCAGTTCTTC. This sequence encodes CASSWSPSEQFF.

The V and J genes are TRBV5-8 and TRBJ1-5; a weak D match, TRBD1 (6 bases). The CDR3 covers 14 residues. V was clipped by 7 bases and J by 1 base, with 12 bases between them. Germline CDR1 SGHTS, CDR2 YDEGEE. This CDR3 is CASGGGRSNQPQHF. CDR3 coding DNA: TGTGCCAGCGGGGGGGGCCGCAGCAATCAGCCCCAGCATTTT.

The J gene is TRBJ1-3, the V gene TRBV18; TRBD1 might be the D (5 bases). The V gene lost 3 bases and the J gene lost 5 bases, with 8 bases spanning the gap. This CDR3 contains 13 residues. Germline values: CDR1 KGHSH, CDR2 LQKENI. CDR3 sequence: CASSPRERNTIYF. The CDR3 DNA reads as TGTGCCAGCTCACCCAGGGAACGAAACACCATATATTTT.

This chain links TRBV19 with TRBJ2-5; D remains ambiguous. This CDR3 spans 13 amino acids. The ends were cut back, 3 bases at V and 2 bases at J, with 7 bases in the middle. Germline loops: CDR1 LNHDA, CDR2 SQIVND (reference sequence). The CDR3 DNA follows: TGTGCCAGTAGTATTGGCTCGCAAGAGACCCAGTACTTC. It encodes CASSIGSQETQYF.

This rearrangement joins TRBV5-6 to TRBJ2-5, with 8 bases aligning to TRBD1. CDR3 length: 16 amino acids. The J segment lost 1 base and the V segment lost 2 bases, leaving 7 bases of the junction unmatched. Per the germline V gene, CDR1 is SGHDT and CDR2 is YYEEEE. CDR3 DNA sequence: TGTGCCAGCAGCTTAGGGCAGGGGGCAACCCAAGAGACCCAGTACTTC. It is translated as CASSLGQGATQETQYF.

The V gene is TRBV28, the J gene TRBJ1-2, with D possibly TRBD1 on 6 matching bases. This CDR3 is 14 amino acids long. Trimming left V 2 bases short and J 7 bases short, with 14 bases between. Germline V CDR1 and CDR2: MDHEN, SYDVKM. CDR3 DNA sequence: TGTGCCAGCAGTTTACCAGGGGCCCTGAGTGGCTACACCTTC. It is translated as CASSLPGALSGYTF.

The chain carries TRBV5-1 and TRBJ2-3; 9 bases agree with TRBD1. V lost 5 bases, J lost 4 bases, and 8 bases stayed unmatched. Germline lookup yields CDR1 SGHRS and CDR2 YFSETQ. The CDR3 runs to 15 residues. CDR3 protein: CASRGTGGAADTQYF. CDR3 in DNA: TGCGCCAGCAGAGGTACAGGGGGCGCGGCAGATACGCAGTATTTT.

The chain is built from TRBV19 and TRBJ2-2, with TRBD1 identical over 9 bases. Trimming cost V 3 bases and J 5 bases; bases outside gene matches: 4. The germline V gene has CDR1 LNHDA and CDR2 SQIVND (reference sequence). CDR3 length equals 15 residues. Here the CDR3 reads CASSMGTGSTGELFF. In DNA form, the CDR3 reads TGTGCCAGTAGTATGGGGACAGGGTCTACCGGGGAGCTGTTTTTT.

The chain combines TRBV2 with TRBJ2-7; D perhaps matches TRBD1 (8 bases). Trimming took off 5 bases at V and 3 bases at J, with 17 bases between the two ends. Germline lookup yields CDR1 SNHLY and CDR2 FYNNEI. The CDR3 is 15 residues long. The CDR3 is CASSLSGTGFYEQYF. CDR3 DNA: TGTGCCAGCAGTCTCAGCGGGACAGGTTTCTACGAGCAGTACTTC.

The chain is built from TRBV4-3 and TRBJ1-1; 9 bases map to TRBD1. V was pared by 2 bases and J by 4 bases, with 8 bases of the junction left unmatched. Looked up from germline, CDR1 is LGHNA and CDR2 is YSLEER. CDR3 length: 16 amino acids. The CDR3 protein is CASSQLQGAVGTEAFF. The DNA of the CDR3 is TGCGCCAGCAGCCAATTACAGGGGGCGGTGGGCACTGAAGCTTTCTTT.

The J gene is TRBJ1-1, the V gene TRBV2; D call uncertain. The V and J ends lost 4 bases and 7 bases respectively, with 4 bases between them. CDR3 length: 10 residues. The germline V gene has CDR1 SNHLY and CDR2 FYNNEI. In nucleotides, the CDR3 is TGTGCCAGCAGTGTCGGTGAAGCTTTCTTT. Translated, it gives CASSVGEAFF.

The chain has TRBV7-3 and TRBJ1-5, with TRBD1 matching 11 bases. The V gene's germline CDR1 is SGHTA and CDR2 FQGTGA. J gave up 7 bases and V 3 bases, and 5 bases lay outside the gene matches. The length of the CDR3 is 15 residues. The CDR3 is CASSFSGTGGQPQHF. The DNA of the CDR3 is TGTGCCAGCAGCTTCTCCGGGACAGGGGGGCAGCCCCAGCATTTT.

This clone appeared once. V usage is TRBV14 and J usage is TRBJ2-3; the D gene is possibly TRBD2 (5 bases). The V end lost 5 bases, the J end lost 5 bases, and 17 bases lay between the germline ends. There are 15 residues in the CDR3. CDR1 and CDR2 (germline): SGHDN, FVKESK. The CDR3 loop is CASSDTSTGRDTQYF. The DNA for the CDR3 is TGTGCCAGCAGCGACACGTCTACGGGGAGAGATACGCAGTATTTT.

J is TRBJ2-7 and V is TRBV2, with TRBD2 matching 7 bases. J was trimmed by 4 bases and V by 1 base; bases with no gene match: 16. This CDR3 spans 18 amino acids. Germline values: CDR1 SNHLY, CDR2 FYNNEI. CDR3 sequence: CASSEGGGWEGLVYEQYF. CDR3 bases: TGTGCCAGCAGTGAAGGTGGCGGCTGGGAGGGCCTTGTGTACGAGCAGTACTTC.

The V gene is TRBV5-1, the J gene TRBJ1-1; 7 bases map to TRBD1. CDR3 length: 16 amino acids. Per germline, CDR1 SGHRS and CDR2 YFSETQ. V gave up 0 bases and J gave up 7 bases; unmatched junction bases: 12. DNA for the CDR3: TGCGCCAGCAGCTTGGCCTTGAGGGGGCCTGAGAATGAAGCTTTCTTT. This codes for CASSLALRGPENEAFF.

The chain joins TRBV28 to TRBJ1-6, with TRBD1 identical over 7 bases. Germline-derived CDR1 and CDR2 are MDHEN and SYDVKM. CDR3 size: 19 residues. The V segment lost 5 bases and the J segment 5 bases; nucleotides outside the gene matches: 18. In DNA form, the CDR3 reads TGTGCCAGCAGTCGCGCATCAGGGGGTACGGGGAAAAATAATTCACCCCTCCACTTT. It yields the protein CASSRASGGTGKNNSPLHF.

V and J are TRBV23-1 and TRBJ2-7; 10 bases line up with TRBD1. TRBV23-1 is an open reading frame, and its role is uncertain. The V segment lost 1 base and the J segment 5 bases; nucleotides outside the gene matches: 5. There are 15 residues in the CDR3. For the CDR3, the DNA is TGCGCCAGCAGTCAATTAGGGGACAGGGGCCACGAGCAGTACTTC. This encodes CASSQLGDRGHEQYF.

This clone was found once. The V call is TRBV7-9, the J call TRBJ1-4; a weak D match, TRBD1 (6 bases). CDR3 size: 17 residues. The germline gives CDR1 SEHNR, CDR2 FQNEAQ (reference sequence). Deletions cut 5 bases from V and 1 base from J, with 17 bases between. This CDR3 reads CASSLTSLGGTNEKLFF. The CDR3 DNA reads TGTGCCAGCAGCCTAACAAGTCTAGGGGGAACTAATGAAAAACTGTTTTTT.